These T cell receptor beta chains were read from a single sample in a study of T cell responses to AZD1222 COVID-19 vaccine. The table came from immunoSEQ multiplex PCR; TCRdb's copy has only in-frame clones and leaves some out. The sample has 120,000 to 150,000 clones; approximately 94% are singletons. The input for sequencing was peripheral blood, taken on day 0 of AZD1222 vaccination. These receptors came from an adult in good health. Both conserved end residues are part of each CDR3. D genes are given only for firm matches. A clone size is listed for some rows: how often the clone was seen (once, few, many), or a class if it is expanded.

clone_size	cdr3_length	j_call	d_call	v_call	cdr3_nt	cdr3_aa
.	17	TRBJ2-3	TRBD2	TRBV27	TGTGCCAGCAGTCCACCTAGCGGGAGCCCGGTAGTAGATACGCAGTATTTT	CASSPPSGSPVVDTQYF
few	14	TRBJ2-5	.	TRBV5-1	TGCGCCAGCAGCTCGGACTCAATGGGGGAGACCCAGTACTTC	CASSSDSMGETQYF
.	11	TRBJ1-2	.	TRBV20-1	TGCAGTGCTAGAGTCGGATATGGCTACACCTTC	CSARVGYGYTF
.	13	TRBJ1-1	TRBD1	TRBV10-3	TGTGCCATCAGTGAGTCGCAGGGACAGATAGCTTTCTTT	CAISESQGQIAFF
.	14	TRBJ1-4	.	TRBV10-3	TGTGCCATCAGTGAGACAGCAACTAATGAAAAACTGTTTTTT	CAISETATNEKLFF
.	14	TRBJ1-2	TRBD1	TRBV6-5	TGTGCCAGCAGAAATGGACAGGGGTTCTATGGCTACACCTTC	CASRNGQGFYGYTF
.	15	TRBJ1-6	TRBD1	TRBV7-8	TGTGCCAGCAGCCCCCGGGGACAGGGGAATTCACCCCTCCACTTT	CASSPRGQGNSPLHF
.	15	TRBJ1-4	.	TRBV30	TGTGCCTGGAGGACCTTCGGGGCGGGTAATGAAAAACTGTTTTTT	CAWRTFGAGNEKLFF
.	15	TRBJ2-7	TRBD2	TRBV13	TGTGCCAGCAGCTCATCTAGCGGATCCCGCTACGAGCAGTACTTC	CASSSSSGSRYEQYF
.	19	TRBJ2-7	TRBD2	TRBV27	TGTGCCAGCAGCGGTATTGGGACTAGGAGCAGTAAACGCGTCTACGAGCAGTACTTC	CASSGIGTRSSKRVYEQYF
once	10	TRBJ2-1	.	TRBV20-1	TGCAGTGCTGGAAGTAATGAGCAGTTCTTC	CSAGSNEQFF
.	13	TRBJ1-2	.	TRBV9	TGTGCCAGCAGCGCACAACAGGGCTCTGGCTACACCTTC	CASSAQQGSGYTF
.	12	TRBJ1-4	.	TRBV28	TGTGCCAGCAAAACAGGGAGGGAAAAACTGTTTTTT	CASKTGREKLFF
.	12	TRBJ1-2	.	TRBV12-3/TRBV12-4	TGTGCCAGCAGTCCAGCTAACTATGGCTACACCTTC	CASSPANYGYTF
.	16	TRBJ1-1	.	TRBV19	TGTGCCAGTAGCAACGTCAACCTCGACCTGAACACTGAAGCTTTCTTT	CASSNVNLDLNTEAFF
.	11	TRBJ1-1	.	TRBV29-1	TGCAGCGCCGTCGAGCATCAGACAGCTTTCTTT	CSAVEHQTAFF
.	15	TRBJ1-6	.	TRBV7-9	TGTGCCAGCCCCCGGACAGAAGACTATAATTCACCCCTCCACTTT	CASPRTEDYNSPLHF
once	14	TRBJ2-4	.	TRBV2	TGTGCCAGTAATATGGACTCCCCTGAAGGCATTCAGTACTTC	CASNMDSPEGIQYF
.	14	TRBJ2-7	.	TRBV21-1	TGTGCCAGCACCCTGCCGGGGGAAACCTACGAGCAGTACTTC	CASTLPGETYEQYF
.	14	TRBJ2-7	.	TRBV5-1	TGCGCCAGCAGCTTAGGTAGCGGCTCCTACGAGCAGTACTTC	CASSLGSGSYEQYF
.	13	TRBJ1-6	.	TRBV5-4	TGTGCCAGCAGCGGACAGTCCAATTCACCCCTCCACTTT	CASSGQSNSPLHF
few	13	TRBJ1-1	.	TRBV9	TGTGCCAGCAGCCCCGGGTGGGACGGTGAAGCTTTCTTT	CASSPGWDGEAFF
.	15	TRBJ1-4	TRBD1	TRBV9	TGTGCCAGCAGCATCCGACAGGGGGCTGATGAAAAACTGTTTTTT	CASSIRQGADEKLFF
.	15	TRBJ2-7	TRBD1	TRBV5-1	TGCGCCAGCAGCTTCAGACAGGGTTCCTCCTACGAGCAGTACTTC	CASSFRQGSSYEQYF
.	13	TRBJ1-2	TRBD1	TRBV5-6	TGTGCCAGCAGTCTGGACAGGGGATATGGCTACACCTTC	CASSLDRGYGYTF
.	14	TRBJ1-1	.	TRBV5-1	TGCGCCAGCAGCTTAGGAGAGGTATCCACTGAAGCTTTCTTT	CASSLGEVSTEAFF
.	14	TRBJ2-1	.	TRBV7-8	TGTGCCACCGAGTTCAGGGGCTCCTACAATGAGCAGTTCTTC	CATEFRGSYNEQFF
.	16	TRBJ1-5	TRBD1	TRBV19	TGTGCCAGTAGTCTCCGACAGGGCAGGAGCAATCAGCCCCAGCATTTT	CASSLRQGRSNQPQHF
.	13	TRBJ2-7	.	TRBV11-3	TGTGCCAGCAGCTTCGGGCGGGGAAGCGAGCAGTACTTC	CASSFGRGSEQYF
.	14	TRBJ1-2	.	TRBV6-2/TRBV6-3	TGTGCCAGCAGCCACTACCCAGACCGGTATGGCTACACCTTC	CASSHYPDRYGYTF
.	16	TRBJ2-1	TRBD1	TRBV5-4	TGTGCCAGCAGAGCCGAAGGGGGACAGTACTACAATGAGCAGTTCTTC	CASRAEGGQYYNEQFF
.	14	TRBJ1-1	TRBD1	TRBV2	TGTGCCAGCAGCATGACAGGGGCCGACACTGAAGCTTTCTTT	CASSMTGADTEAFF
.	13	TRBJ1-2	.	TRBV16	TGTGCCAGCAGCCAACCGGACAGCTATGGCTACACCTTC	CASSQPDSYGYTF
.	15	TRBJ1-6	.	TRBV11-2	TGTGCCAGCAGCCTAAGGGGGGCGGTTAATTCACCCCTCCACTTT	CASSLRGAVNSPLHF
.	11	TRBJ2-7	.	TRBV12-3/TRBV12-4	TGTGCCAGCAGTTTATTGGGCGAGCAGTACTTC	CASSLLGEQYF
.	15	TRBJ2-1	.	TRBV7-3	TGTGCCAGCAGCTTAATGGGGATGGGGGTCAATGAGCAGTTCTTC	CASSLMGMGVNEQFF